The rows below give T cell receptor beta chains drawn from one sample of a study of blood T cell repertoires in COVID-19. The protocol was immunoSEQ multiplex PCR, while the TCRdb copy is restricted to in-frame clones and leaves out a portion. Of a few hundred thousand clones in the sample, about 90% are singletons; the top ten hold 2.5% to 3%. The sample was PBMCs or T cells enriched from blood (not recorded which). These TCRs come from a woman aged 25 to 39 who had recovered from COVID-19. CDR3s include the opening cysteine and the closing phenylalanine or tryptophan. Fields, in order: J gene, V gene, D gene, clone size, CDR3 protein, CDR3 DNA. A D gene is named only where the DNA matches it firmly. Size is stated for part of the rows, as once, few or many counts, or as a class when the clone is expanded.

j_gene: TRBJ1-2
v_gene: TRBV28
d_gene: TRBD1
abundance: NA
CDR3aa: CASRPTTGSNYGYTF
CDR3nt: TGTGCCAGCAGGCCCACGACAGGGAGTAACTATGGCTACACCTTC

j_gene: TRBJ2-1
v_gene: TRBV7-9
d_gene: NA
abundance: NA
CDR3aa: CASSLSLTGTSYNEQFF
CDR3nt: TGTGCCAGCAGCTTAAGTCTGACTGGAACCTCCTACAATGAGCAGTTCTTC

j_gene: TRBJ2-3
v_gene: TRBV24-1
d_gene: TRBD2
abundance: NA
CDR3aa: CATSGGTSGSTDTQYF
CDR3nt: TGTGCCACCAGTGGAGGGACTAGCGGAAGCACAGATACGCAGTATTTT

j_gene: TRBJ2-3
v_gene: TRBV3-1/TRBV3-2
d_gene: NA
abundance: NA
CDR3aa: CASSLRTYPYTQYF
CDR3nt: TGTGCCAGCAGCCTACGGACTTACCCCTATACGCAGTATTTT

j_gene: TRBJ2-3
v_gene: TRBV28
d_gene: TRBD2
abundance: NA
CDR3aa: CASSLSSGGKTDTQYF
CDR3nt: TGTGCCAGCAGTTTATCTAGCGGGGGGAAGACAGATACGCAGTATTTT

j_gene: TRBJ1-2
v_gene: TRBV28
d_gene: TRBD1
abundance: NA
CDR3aa: CASSLGQGAGYTF
CDR3nt: TGTGCCAGCAGTTTAGGACAGGGGGCGGGCTACACCTTC

j_gene: TRBJ2-1
v_gene: TRBV7-2
d_gene: TRBD2
abundance: few
CDR3aa: CASSLSSRGRFYEQFF
CDR3nt: TGTGCCAGCAGCCTCAGCTCTCGCGGGAGGTTCTATGAGCAGTTCTTC

j_gene: TRBJ2-2
v_gene: TRBV28
d_gene: TRBD2
abundance: once
CDR3aa: CASSPMAGGHTGELFF
CDR3nt: TGTGCCAGCAGCCCAATGGCGGGAGGGCACACCGGGGAGCTGTTTTTT

j_gene: TRBJ2-1
v_gene: TRBV6-4
d_gene: TRBD2
abundance: NA
CDR3aa: CASSDLAGSLNEQFF
CDR3nt: TGTGCCAGCAGCGACCTAGCGGGATCTCTCAATGAGCAGTTCTTC

j_gene: TRBJ2-3
v_gene: TRBV6-4
d_gene: TRBD2
abundance: NA
CDR3aa: CASSESSGGITDTQYF
CDR3nt: TGTGCCAGCAGTGAGAGTAGCGGGGGTATCACAGATACGCAGTATTTT

j_gene: TRBJ2-7
v_gene: TRBV19
d_gene: NA
abundance: NA
CDR3aa: CASSIGPTWGRWEQYF
CDR3nt: TGTGCCAGTAGTATCGGCCCCACATGGGGGCGGTGGGAGCAGTACTTC

j_gene: TRBJ2-7
v_gene: TRBV2
d_gene: TRBD1
abundance: NA
CDR3aa: CASRDRGLSEQYF
CDR3nt: TGTGCCAGCCGGGACAGGGGGTTATCCGAGCAGTACTTC

j_gene: TRBJ2-3
v_gene: TRBV3-1/TRBV3-2
d_gene: TRBD2
abundance: NA
CDR3aa: CASSQETYILADTDTQYF
CDR3nt: TGTGCCAGCAGCCAAGAAACCTACATACTAGCGGACACAGATACGCAGTATTTT

j_gene: TRBJ2-1
v_gene: TRBV21-1
d_gene: NA
abundance: NA
CDR3aa: CASSKESSGSQGCYNEQFF
CDR3nt: TGTGCCAGCAGCAAAGAGTCTAGCGGGAGTCAAGGGTGCTACAATGAGCAGTTCTTC

j_gene: TRBJ2-5
v_gene: TRBV3-1/TRBV3-2
d_gene: TRBD2
abundance: NA
CDR3aa: CASSQVAREVETQYF
CDR3nt: TGTGCCAGCAGCCAAGTCGCGCGGGAGGTCGAGACCCAGTACTTC

j_gene: TRBJ2-1
v_gene: TRBV4-1
d_gene: TRBD2
abundance: NA
CDR3aa: CASSQGAGAYNEQFF
CDR3nt: TGCGCCAGCAGCCAGGGAGCGGGGGCCTACAATGAGCAGTTCTTC